The 8 T cell receptor beta chains below come from one sample, sequenced in a study of blood T cell repertoires in COVID-19. TCRdb's table, derived via immunoSEQ multiplex PCR, lists solely in-frame clones and lacks some. The sample carries 25,000 or so clones, about 90% recorded once. The sample comprised peripheral blood. The receptors here all came from a human donor in a cohort sampled during active COVID-19.

The rearrangement joins TRBV24-1 to TRBJ2-2; 7 bases map to TRBD1. V dropped 1 base and J dropped 12; count of bases not matched to a gene: 1. CDR1 is KGHDR and CDR2 is SFDVKD in the germline V gene. CDR3 size: 12 residues. The CDR3 loop is CATSDLQGKLFF. CDR3 nucleotides: TGTGCCACCAGTGATTTACAGGGGAAGCTGTTTTTT.

V usage is TRBV18 and J usage is TRBJ2-7; TRBD1 agrees at 11 bases. Germline V gives CDR1 KGHSH, CDR2 LQKENI. The CDR3 runs to 18 residues. V shed 5 bases, J shed 4 bases, and the junction held 16 bases outside the gene matches. In DNA form, the CDR3 reads TGTGCCAGCTCAACTTCGGGACAGGGGGAAACTTGGGGGTACGAGCAGTACTTC. Residues: CASSTSGQGETWGYEQYF.

This clone has just one count. The chain employs TRBV15 and TRBJ2-1, with 8 positions matching TRBD1. CDR1 and CDR2 (germline): LNHNV, YYDKDF (reference sequence). The V and J ends lost 2 bases and 8 bases, in that order; junction bases with no gene match: 11. The CDR3 extends over 16 amino acids. The CDR3 DNA follows: TGTGCCACCAGCAGACAGGGGGCGCGTCGCGGCGATGAGCAGTTCTTC. It is translated as CATSRQGARRGDEQFF.

The chain carries TRBV5-8 and TRBJ1-6, with TRBD1 matching 8 bases. The ends lost 5 bases at V and 4 bases at J; junction bases unmatched: 8. CDR1 is SGHTS, CDR2 YDEGEE, per germline. The CDR3 runs 16 residues. CDR3 coding DNA: TGTGCCAGCAGTGCGGGACAGGAAATTTATAATTCACCCCTCCACTTT. Translating gives CASSAGQEIYNSPLHF.

This chain uses TRBV7-6 with TRBJ2-3; tentatively, D is TRBD2 (6 bases). V was cut by 4 bases and J by 4 bases, with 12 bases left in between. The germline gives CDR1 SGHVS, CDR2 FNYEAQ. The CDR3 sequence is 14 residues long. The CDR3 DNA is TGTGCCAGCAGCTCAAGCGGGTTCGCAGATACGCAGTATTTT. It translates to CASSSSGFADTQYF.

V is TRBV5-1 and J is TRBJ1-4; no definite D call. The CDR3 consists of 16 residues. V was cut by 4 bases and J by 2 bases, with 15 bases left in between. Germline V gene lookup returns CDR1 SGHRS and CDR2 YFSETQ. In DNA, the CDR3 is TGCGCCAGCAGCCCCGGCGGCTTAGTCACTAATGAAAAACTGTTTTTT. This encodes CASSPGGLVTNEKLFF.

V and J are TRBV19 and TRBJ2-2; 11 bases are shared with TRBD2. CDR1 and CDR2 (germline): LNHDA, SQIVND (reference sequence). V was clipped by 7 bases and J by 7 bases; unmatched bases: 8. CDR3 length: 15 amino acids. CDR3 nucleotides: TGTGCCAGTACCCTATCCCTAGCGGGAGGCGGGGAGCTGTTTTTT. Amino acids: CASTLSLAGGGELFF.

The J gene is TRBJ1-1, the V gene TRBV9; 7 bases map to TRBD1. From germline, CDR1 is SGDLS and CDR2 YYNGEE. The CDR3 has 15 amino acids. After removal of 0 bases from V and 0 bases from J, the junction contained 2 bases not matched to a gene. This CDR3 is CASSVEGTVNTEAFF. DNA of the CDR3: TGTGCCAGCAGCGTAGAAGGGACAGTGAACACTGAAGCTTTCTTT.